This T cell receptor beta chain originates from a study of T-cell memory formation after mild COVID-19. About the research overall: Each donor largely had its own TCR clusters.

Notes on the study in general: CD4/CD8 balance characterized clones contracting day 15 to 85, and CD4+ skew characterized later expanders. Cross-reactive memory appears to have joined, as suggested by some responding clones showing up in pre-infection memory.

Sample barcodes and UMIs were carried by the TCR alpha and TCR beta cDNA libraries that 5'RACE generated with constant-segment primers. TCRdb recomputed calls from the 5' RACE reads with MiXCR, one row per CDR3 protein. The table shows around 47,000 distinct CDR3 sequences, with less than 9.5% occurring only once. The V end was cut by 5 bases, the J end by 0 bases, with 14 bases between. There are 16 residues in the CDR3. Per germline, CDR1 SGHTA and CDR2 FQGNSA. This clonotype was counted many times. As yet, its antigen is unknown. The sequenced material came from PBMCs or a T cell subset sorted from them (not recorded which). V is TRBV7-2 and J is TRBJ2-1; D is unresolved. This TCR was sampled from an adult woman who had mild COVID-19 (a few samples of this study predate the infection). Cell type and time point are not known. The CDR3 nucleotides read TGTGCCAGCAGCGGATTGGACGGAAGCTCCTACAATGAGCAGTTCTTC. Amino acid sequence: CASSGLDGSSYNEQFF.